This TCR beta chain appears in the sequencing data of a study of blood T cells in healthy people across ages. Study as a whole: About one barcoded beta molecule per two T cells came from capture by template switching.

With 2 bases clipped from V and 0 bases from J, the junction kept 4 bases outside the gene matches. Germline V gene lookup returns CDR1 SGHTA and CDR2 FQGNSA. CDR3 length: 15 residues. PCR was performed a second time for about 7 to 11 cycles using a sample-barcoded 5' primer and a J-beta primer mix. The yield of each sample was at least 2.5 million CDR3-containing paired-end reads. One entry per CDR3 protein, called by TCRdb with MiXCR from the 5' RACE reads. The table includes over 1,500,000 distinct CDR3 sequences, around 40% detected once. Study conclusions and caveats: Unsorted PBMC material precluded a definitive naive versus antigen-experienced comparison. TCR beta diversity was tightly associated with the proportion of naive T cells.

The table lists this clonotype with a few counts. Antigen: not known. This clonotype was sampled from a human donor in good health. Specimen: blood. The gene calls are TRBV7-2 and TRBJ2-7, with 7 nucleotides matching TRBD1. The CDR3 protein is CASSLSTGVSYEQYF. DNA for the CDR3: TGTGCCAGCAGCTTATCTACAGGGGTCTCCTACGAGCAGTACTTC.